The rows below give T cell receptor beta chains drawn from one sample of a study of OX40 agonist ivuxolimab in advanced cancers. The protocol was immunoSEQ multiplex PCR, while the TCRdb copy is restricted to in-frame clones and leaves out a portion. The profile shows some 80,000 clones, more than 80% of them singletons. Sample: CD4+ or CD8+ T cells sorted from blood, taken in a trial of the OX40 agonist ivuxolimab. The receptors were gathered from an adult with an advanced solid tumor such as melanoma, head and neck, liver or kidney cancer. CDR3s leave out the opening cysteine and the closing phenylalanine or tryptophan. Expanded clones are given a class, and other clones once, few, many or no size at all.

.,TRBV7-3,ASSIGAGELF
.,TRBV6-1,ASSEMLGREEQY
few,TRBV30,AWARDREYQPQH
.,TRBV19,ASSPSRAGLGYT
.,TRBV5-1,ASSSGQGVDEAF
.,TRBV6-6,ASKRQGGRQYGYT
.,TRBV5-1,ASSLNGGGDTQY
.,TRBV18,ASSPQGLAEAF
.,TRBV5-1,ASSDGGPGTGELF
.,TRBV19,ASTVQGIEKLF
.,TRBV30,AWSGGQETQY
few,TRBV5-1,ASSASSDGANVLT
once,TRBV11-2,ASSSLLTGSGANVLT
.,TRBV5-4,ASSFKAGARTDTQY
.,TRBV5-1,ASSPRRSTDTQY
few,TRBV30,AWSAAGQIGGYT
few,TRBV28,ASSLFLQGDTEAF
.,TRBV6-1,ASSVGLDPSTDTQY
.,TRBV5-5,ASSSGQPLTEKLF
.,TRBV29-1,SGRSGQLNTEAF
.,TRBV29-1,SVEGYGTLLWHTIY
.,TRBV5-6,ASSPRTSGGSGTQY
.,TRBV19,ASLRSRNTEAF
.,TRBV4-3,ASSQGPSTGGHGYT
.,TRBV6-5,ASSRTGREQY
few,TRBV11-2,ASSLMLVNTDTQY
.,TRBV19,ASRQGDNNEKLF
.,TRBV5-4,ASSFGQGSRNEQY
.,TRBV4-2,ASSQAPSGTLYGNTIY
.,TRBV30,AWSVNTKEEKLF
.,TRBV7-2,ASSLDRANEKLF
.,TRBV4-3,ASSQDTETGSGNTIY
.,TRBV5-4,ASSLEVGGTSSYNEQF
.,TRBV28,ASSFAVWQNTEAF
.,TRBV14,ASSQPSRSGTTIY
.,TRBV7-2,ASSLGQVGYGYT
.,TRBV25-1,ASSEFSTGRETQY
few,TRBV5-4,ASSLKGLRYGYT
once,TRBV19,ASSTRDRANQPQH
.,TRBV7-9,ASSLDRETQY